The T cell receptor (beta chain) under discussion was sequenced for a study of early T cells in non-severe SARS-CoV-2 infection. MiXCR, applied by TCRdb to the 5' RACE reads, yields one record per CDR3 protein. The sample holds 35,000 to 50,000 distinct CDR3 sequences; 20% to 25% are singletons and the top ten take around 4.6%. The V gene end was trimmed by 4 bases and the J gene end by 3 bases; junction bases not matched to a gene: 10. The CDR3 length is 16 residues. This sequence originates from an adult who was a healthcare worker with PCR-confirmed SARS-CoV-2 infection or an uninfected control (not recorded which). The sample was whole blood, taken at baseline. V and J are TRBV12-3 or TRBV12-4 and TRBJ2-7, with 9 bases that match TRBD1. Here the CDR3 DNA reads TGTGCCAGCAGTTCTTACCCGGGACAGGGCTTCTACGAGCAGTACTTC. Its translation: CASSSYPGQGFYEQYF.